The 22 T cell receptor beta chains below come from one sample, sequenced in a study of blood T cell repertoires in COVID-19. The table came from immunoSEQ multiplex PCR; TCRdb's copy has only in-frame clones and leaves some out. The profile shows 15,000 to 20,000 clones, 80% of them singletons. The sequenced material came from peripheral blood. These receptors all stem from an elderly man with acute or convalescent COVID-19.

This clone was seen a few times. The chain is built from TRBV3-1 (or the pseudogene TRBV3-2) and TRBJ1-5; tentatively, D is TRBD1 (5 bases). CDR3 size: 15 residues. The germline gives CDR1 LGHDT, CDR2 YNNKEL (reference sequence). The V and J ends lost 4 bases and 7 bases respectively, with 17 bases between them. The CDR3, as DNA: TGTGCCAGCAGCCTCGGGGGTGGGCAGTGGCAGCCCCAGCATTTT. The encoded protein is CASSLGGGQWQPQHF.

This clone came up a few times. This chain joins TRBV6-2 or TRBV6-3 and TRBJ2-5; D gene uncertain. Trimming removed 4 bases at V and 5 bases at J, with 17 bases between. Germline loops: CDR1 MNHEY, CDR2 SVGEGT. This CDR3 is 15 amino acids long. CDR3 residues: CASSSRRQAWETQYF. The CDR3 DNA is TGTGCCAGCAGTTCCCGGCGTCAAGCGTGGGAGACCCAGTACTTC.

The rearrangement uses TRBV3-1 (or the pseudogene TRBV3-2) and TRBJ2-2; 11 bases are shared with TRBD2. The junction had 6 bases not matched to a gene; V was cut back by 7 bases and J by 2 bases. The CDR3 covers 16 residues. CDR1 is LGHDT and CDR2 is YNNKEL in the germline V gene (reference sequence). In DNA, the CDR3 is TGTGCCAGCAAAACGACTAGCGGGAAAAACACCGGGGAGCTGTTTTTT. This gives the protein CASKTTSGKNTGELFF.

This rearrangement joins TRBV19 to TRBJ1-1; 8 positions agree with TRBD1. J gave up 4 bases and V 6 bases, and 10 bases lay outside the gene matches. This CDR3 has 15 residues. CDR1 LNHDA and CDR2 SQIVND come from the germline V gene (reference sequence). CDR3 sequence reads: CASRGDHRGSTEAFF. Here the CDR3 DNA reads TGTGCCAGTAGAGGGGATCACAGGGGGAGCACTGAAGCTTTCTTT.

The gene calls are TRBV9 and TRBJ1-3; 9 bases agree with TRBD1. Germline V CDR1 and CDR2: SGDLS, YYNGEE. Trimming at V came to 2 bases and at J to 4 bases, leaving 10 bases not matched to a gene. This CDR3 has 17 amino acids. The CDR3 reads CASSVRAGTGKGNTIYF. The DNA for the CDR3 is TGTGCCAGCAGCGTGCGAGCCGGGACAGGGAAAGGAAACACCATATATTTT.

The V and J genes are TRBV27 and TRBJ2-5, with 8 bases identical to TRBD2. The germline gives CDR1 MNHEY, CDR2 SMNVEV (reference sequence). The CDR3 sequence is 16 residues long. V trimming: 5 bases; J trimming: 1 base; junction bases outside the gene matches: 9. The CDR3 loop is CASSRETGTSQETQYF. The CDR3 DNA follows: TGTGCCAGCAGTAGAGAAACCGGGACTAGCCAAGAGACCCAGTACTTC.

The chain joins TRBV6-2 or TRBV6-3 to TRBJ2-5, with 7 bases fitting TRBD1. Trimming took 4 bases from V and 5 from J; bases not matched to a gene: 10. This CDR3 spans 15 amino acids. Per germline, CDR1 MNHEY and CDR2 SVGEGT. CDR3 nucleotides: TGTGCCAGCAGTTCCCCCCTTAGGGACAGTGAGACCCAGTACTTC. Translating it yields CASSSPLRDSETQYF.

This clone has a handful of counts. This chain uses TRBV7-3 with TRBJ2-6, with TRBD1 identical over 7 bases. Germline V lookup: CDR1 SGHTA, CDR2 FQGTGA. The CDR3 runs to 15 residues. The V and J ends lost 5 bases and 2 bases, in that order; junction bases with no gene match: 3. This CDR3 is CASSQDRAGANVLTF. The CDR3 DNA reads TGTGCCAGCAGCCAAGACAGGGCTGGGGCCAACGTCCTGACTTTC. The variable domain in full, completed from reference TRBV7-3 and TRBJ2-6, reads GAGVSQTPSNKVTEKGKYVELRCDPISGHTALYWYRQSLGQGPEFLIYFQGTGAADDSGLPNDRFFAVRPEGSVSTLKIQRTERGDSAVYLCASSQDRAGANVLTFGAGSRLTVL.

The genes are TRBV7-9 and TRBJ2-3; tentative D call: TRBD2 (7 bases). Germline CDR1 SEHNR, CDR2 FQNEAQ (reference sequence). V shed 5 bases and J shed 2 bases, with 11 bases lying between them. This CDR3 spans 14 amino acids. The CDR3 nucleotides read TGTGCCAGCAGCCCCGGGGGGCCCACAGATACGCAGTATTTT. It specifies CASSPGGPTDTQYF.

The chain employs TRBV30 and TRBJ1-2; unclear D gene. V dropped 3 bases and J dropped 1 base, with 15 bases sitting between them. The germline gives CDR1 GTSNPN, CDR2 SVGIG (reference sequence). The CDR3 runs to 15 residues. The DNA of the CDR3 is TGTGCCTGGAGCGCCGAAACCTACCTTAACTATGGCTACACCTTC. Its translation: CAWSAETYLNYGYTF.

This clone was recorded once. This sequence joins TRBV6-5 and TRBJ1-6; TRBD1 matches 8 bases. CDR1 is MNHEY and CDR2 is SVGAGI in the germline V gene. This CDR3 region has 15 residues. Trimming at V came to 7 bases and at J to 7 bases, leaving 9 bases not matched to a gene. The CDR3 DNA reads TGTGCCAGCAACACTCGGACAGGGAGGAATTCACCCCTCCACTTT. It translates to CASNTRTGRNSPLHF.

J is TRBJ1-1 and V is TRBV6-2 or TRBV6-3; tentative D call: TRBD1 (6 bases). V gave up 6 bases and J gave up 2 bases, with 10 bases separating them. The CDR3 consists of 13 residues. Germline V gives CDR1 MNHEY, CDR2 SVGEGT. DNA of the CDR3: TGTGCCAGCAGCCGACAGGACAACACTGAAGCTTTCTTT. Translating it yields CASSRQDNTEAFF.

This chain links TRBV5-4 with TRBJ2-2; 9 bases are shared with TRBD1. The CDR3 totals 16 residues. Unmatched junction bases numbered 6, after V lost 2 bases and J lost 4 bases. From germline, CDR1 is SGHNT and CDR2 YYREEE (reference sequence). CDR3 in amino acids: CASSFGGQGGTGELFF. CDR3 nucleotides: TGTGCCAGCAGCTTTGGGGGACAGGGCGGCACCGGGGAGCTGTTTTTT.

J is TRBJ2-7 and V is TRBV3-1 (or the pseudogene TRBV3-2); TRBD2 is a possible D gene (6 bases). This CDR3 region has 13 residues. V gave up 6 bases and J gave up 6 bases, with 15 bases separating them. The germline V gene encodes CDR1 LGHDT and CDR2 YNNKEL (reference sequence). The CDR3 loop reads CASSNTRTTEQYF. The CDR3 DNA sequence: TGTGCCAGCAGTAACACCAGGACTACCGAGCAGTACTTC.

The chain recombines TRBV10-2 with TRBJ1-5, with TRBD1 as a possible D gene (6 bases). Germline V CDR1 and CDR2: WSHSY, SAAADI. The CDR3 consists of 17 residues. V was shortened by 2 bases and J by 2 bases, with 16 bases between the two germline ends. The CDR3 region is CASSESSRGRGNQPQHF. CDR3 nucleotide sequence: TGCGCCAGCAGTGAGAGTTCCAGGGGAAGGGGCAATCAGCCCCAGCATTTT.

This chain uses TRBV30 with TRBJ2-4; maybe TRBD1 (5 bases). Germline V gene lookup returns CDR1 GTSNPN and CDR2 SVGIG (reference sequence). Trimming removed 0 bases at V and 7 bases at J, with 10 bases between. The CDR3 extends over 13 amino acids. This chain's CDR3 is CAWSVMDINIQYF. The DNA for the CDR3 is TGTGCCTGGAGTGTAATGGACATTAACATTCAGTACTTC.

The chain couples TRBV9 to TRBJ1-1; TRBD1 aligns across 8 bases. CDR1 is SGDLS, CDR2 YYNGEE, per germline. This CDR3 is built from 16 residues. J gave up 5 bases and V 2 bases, and 11 bases lay outside the gene matches. CDR3 region: CASSVLDRVGVTEAFF. CDR3 DNA: TGTGCCAGCAGCGTTCTGGACAGGGTAGGCGTAACTGAAGCTTTCTTT.

This chain joins TRBV7-9 and TRBJ2-3, with TRBD2 matching over 9 bases. V trimming: 7 bases; J trimming: 2 bases; junction bases outside the gene matches: 10. From germline, CDR1 is SEHNR and CDR2 FQNEAQ (reference sequence). The CDR3 extends over 16 amino acids. CDR3 in amino acids: CASTKVGTSPTDTQYF. In DNA, the CDR3 is TGTGCCAGCACCAAAGTCGGGACTAGCCCCACAGATACGCAGTATTTT.

The V and J genes are TRBV7-2 and TRBJ1-1; TRBD1 might be the D (5 bases). The CDR3 runs to 17 residues. V dropped 1 base and J dropped 4 bases, with 19 bases sitting between them. Germline loops: CDR1 SGHTA, CDR2 FQGNSA. CDR3 nucleotide sequence: TGTGCCAGCAGCTTAGATAGCTCATTTCGGGGGGGCACTGAAGCTTTCTTT. It yields the protein CASSLDSSFRGGTEAFF.

The chain carries TRBV6-2 or TRBV6-3 and TRBJ2-3; 8 bases agree with TRBD2. J was trimmed by 1 base and V by 5 bases; bases with no gene match: 11. Germline V gene sequence: CDR1 MNHEY, CDR2 SVGEGT. CDR3 size: 17 residues. CDR3 DNA: TGTGCCAGCAGTATTCTCCCTCAAGCGGGAGGCACAGATACGCAGTATTTT. It yields the protein CASSILPQAGGTDTQYF.

This sequence joins TRBV6-5 and TRBJ2-7, with 9 bases aligning to TRBD1. The CDR3 is made up of 14 amino acids. V dropped 6 bases and J dropped 0; count of bases not matched to a gene: 3. Germline CDR1 is MNHEY and CDR2 is SVGAGI. The CDR3: CASSTGGASYEQYF. CDR3 in DNA: TGTGCCAGCAGCACAGGGGGCGCCTCCTACGAGCAGTACTTC.

The chain couples TRBV9 to TRBJ2-1; D is possibly TRBD2 (6 bases). Looked up from germline, CDR1 is SGDLS and CDR2 is YYNGEE. The CDR3 totals 15 residues. Trimming shortened V by 3 bases and J by 8 bases, and 18 bases separated the two germline ends. The CDR3 is CASSAGTDVRHEQFF. The CDR3 bases are TGTGCCAGCAGCGCCGGGACTGACGTTAGGCATGAGCAGTTCTTC.